These 21 T cell receptor beta chains came from one sample sequenced in a study of CD8+CD57+ T cells in acquired aplastic anemia. In patients chosen for sequencing, flow cytometry had shown CD8+CD57+ cell expansion. For CDR3 and TCR beta VDJ profiling, genomic DNA was the template used. TCRdb itself ran the reads through MiXCR, one entry per CDR3 protein. This sample has around 80,000 distinct CDR3 sequences; roughly three quarters occur once, and the top ten carry more than 80%. Sequencing was carried out using sorted CD4+, CD8+, or CD8+CD57+ T cells (not recorded which) from PBMCs. Source of these receptors: a human donor with aplastic anemia.

The chain links TRBV29-1 to TRBJ1-2; no reliable D call. The germline gives CDR1 SQVTM, CDR2 ANQGSEA. CDR3 length: 13 residues. V gave up 4 bases and J gave up 3 bases, with 12 bases separating them. CDR3 amino acids: CSVVFGSYYGYTF. For the CDR3, the DNA is TGCAGCGTTGTTTTCGGGAGCTACTATGGCTACACCTTC.

The V and J genes are TRBV9 and TRBJ2-7, with D possibly being TRBD2 (6 bases). The CDR3 is 14 residues long. Between the trimmed V and J ends, which lost 4 bases and 0 bases, there was a span of 11 bases. Germline-derived CDR1 and CDR2 are SGDLS and YYNGEE. CDR3 amino acids: CASSRRGDSYEQYF. The CDR3 DNA follows: TGTGCCAGCAGCCGGAGGGGCGACTCCTACGAGCAGTACTTC.

J is TRBJ2-3 and V is TRBV15; D gene unclear. Germline loops: CDR1 LNHNV, CDR2 YYDKDF (reference sequence). The CDR3 has 12 residues. V lost 1 base and J 3 bases, leaving 2 bases between the germline ends. CDR3 DNA sequence: TGTGCCACCAGCAGAGGGACAGATACGCAGTATTTT. This encodes CATSRGTDTQYF.

The rearrangement joins TRBV4-3 to TRBJ1-6; 9 bases match TRBD1. Germline CDR1 LGHNA, CDR2 YSLEER. Trimming cost V 0 bases and J 11 bases; bases outside gene matches: 2. This CDR3 has 14 residues. The CDR3 sequence: CASSQEDRGPPLHF. Written as DNA, the CDR3 is TGCGCCAGCAGCCAAGAGGACAGGGGTCCACCCCTCCACTTT.

The chain is built from TRBV7-8 and TRBJ1-6; 7 nucleotides match TRBD1. The V and J ends lost 2 bases and 5 bases, in that order; junction bases with no gene match: 3. The CDR3 runs to 15 residues. Germline lookup yields CDR1 SGHVS and CDR2 FQNEAQ. CDR3 protein: CASSLRDRDNSPLHF. In DNA form, the CDR3 reads TGTGCCAGCAGCTTAAGGGACAGAGATAATTCACCCCTCCACTTT.

V usage is TRBV6-1 and J usage is TRBJ2-5; D is tentatively TRBD1 or TRBD2 (7 bases each). Germline values: CDR1 MNHNS, CDR2 SASEGT. The V gene lost 7 bases and the J gene lost 7 bases, with 19 bases spanning the gap. The CDR3 has 14 residues. The CDR3 here is CASTAQGGRRTQYF. The DNA of the CDR3 is TGTGCCAGCACCGCGCAGGGGGGGCGCAGGACCCAGTACTTC.

V usage is TRBV24-1 and J usage is TRBJ2-3; TRBD1 matches 11 bases. The V gene's germline CDR1 is KGHDR and CDR2 SFDVKD. The V and J ends lost 7 bases and 1 base, in that order; junction bases with no gene match: 0. The CDR3 loop spans 14 amino acids. CDR3 region: CATRGQGGTDTQYF. The CDR3 bases are TGTGCCACCAGGGGACAGGGGGGCACAGATACGCAGTATTTT.

The rearrangement joins TRBV19 to TRBJ2-1; 8 bases are a match to TRBD1. The germline CDR1 and CDR2 sequences are LNHDA and SQIVND (reference sequence). The trim removed 7 bases at V and 13 bases at J, leaving 12 bases unmatched. This CDR3 region has 13 residues. CDR3 sequence: CASNHGQGATQFF. CDR3 DNA: TGTGCCAGTAACCACGGACAGGGCGCCACTCAGTTCTTC.

The chain recombines TRBV14 with TRBJ2-5, with D perhaps TRBD1 or TRBD2 (5 bases each). The germline V gene encodes CDR1 SGHDN and CDR2 FVKESK. V was shortened by 2 bases and J by 1 base, with 8 bases between the two germline ends. The CDR3 spans 14 residues. CDR3 nucleotides: TGTGCCAGCAGCCAAAGAGGGGTCCAAGAGACCCAGTACTTC. This gives the protein CASSQRGVQETQYF.

The chain employs TRBV11-1 and TRBJ2-1; 11 bases align to TRBD2. The junction had 3 bases not matched to a gene; V was cut back by 5 bases and J by 6 bases. Germline CDR1 is SGHAT and CDR2 is FQDESV (reference sequence). The CDR3 runs to 14 residues. This chain's CDR3 is CASSRLAGLNEQFF. The CDR3 DNA follows: TGTGCCAGCAGCCGACTAGCGGGACTCAATGAGCAGTTCTTC.

The V gene is TRBV11-2, the J gene TRBJ1-5; 9 bases fit TRBD1. The CDR3 loop spans 16 amino acids. With V trimmed by 5 bases and J by 1 base, 6 bases remained unmatched. The germline V gene has CDR1 SGHAT and CDR2 FQNNGV. The CDR3 is CASSRGTGRSNQPQHF. The DNA of the CDR3 is TGTGCCAGCAGCCGAGGGACAGGGAGAAGCAATCAGCCCCAGCATTTT.

This clonotype was seen a handful of times. J is TRBJ1-4 and V is TRBV15, with 7 bases identical to TRBD1. The CDR3 extends over 15 amino acids. Germline V gene data show CDR1 as LNHNV and CDR2 as YYDKDF (reference sequence). With 3 bases clipped from V and 4 bases from J, the junction kept 5 bases outside the gene matches. The CDR3 spells CATSRPTGNNEKLFF. The CDR3 bases are TGTGCCACCAGCAGGCCGACAGGGAATAATGAAAAACTGTTTTTT.

This clonotype was observed a handful of times. The CDR3 region is CASSMAGAGNTIYF. CDR3 nucleotide sequence: TGTGCCAGTAGTATGGCAGGGGCTGGAAACACCATATATTTT. The chain carries TRBV19 and TRBJ1-3; maybe TRBD1 (6 bases). The CDR3 covers 14 residues. In germline, CDR1 is LNHDA, CDR2 SQIVND (reference sequence). V lost 3 bases, J lost 2 bases, and 8 bases lay in between.

This clonotype was recorded a few times. The chain employs TRBV11-2 and TRBJ2-7; maybe TRBD2 (5 bases). V was cut by 3 bases and J by 2 bases, with 14 bases left in between. Germline V gene lookup returns CDR1 SGHAT and CDR2 FQNNGV. This CDR3 region has 15 residues. The CDR3, as DNA: TGTGCCAGCAGCTTTACCGGGATTATCACCTACGAGCAGTACTTC. Amino acid sequence: CASSFTGIITYEQYF.

The sample holds many counts of this clonotype. The chain joins TRBV7-9 to TRBJ2-7; 8 nucleotides line up with TRBD2. The junction had 9 bases not matched to a gene; V was cut back by 5 bases and J by 3 bases. Germline V gene sequence: CDR1 SEHNR, CDR2 FQNEAQ (reference sequence). The CDR3 consists of 15 residues. The chain's CDR3 is CASSGGAGGLYEQYF. In nucleotides, the CDR3 is TGTGCCAGCAGCGGGGGGGCGGGAGGACTCTACGAGCAGTACTTC.

This clonotype was detected a few times. The rearrangement uses TRBV15 and TRBJ2-7; 7 bases are a match to TRBD1. This CDR3 is built from 14 residues. Germline CDR1 and CDR2: LNHNV and YYDKDF (reference sequence). After removal of 3 bases from V and 3 bases from J, the junction contained 5 bases not matched to a gene. This chain's CDR3 is CATSRETGRYEQYF. CDR3 sequence (DNA): TGTGCCACCAGCAGGGAGACAGGGCGCTACGAGCAGTACTTC.

This clonotype was recorded at least ten times. J is TRBJ2-6 and V is TRBV20-1; 7 nucleotides align to TRBD2. CDR3 length: 17 residues. With 5 bases clipped from V and 1 base from J, the junction kept 11 bases outside the gene matches. The V gene's germline CDR1 is DFQATT and CDR2 SNEGSKA (reference sequence). The CDR3 sequence: CSAGMWWEGSGANVLTF. CDR3 DNA: TGCAGTGCTGGCATGTGGTGGGAGGGGTCTGGGGCCAACGTCCTGACTTTC.

This clonotype turned up a few times. CDR3 nucleotide sequence: TGTGCCAGCAGTCAAAGGACAGGGCTAGAGACCCAGTACTTC. It translates to CASSQRTGLETQYF. V usage is TRBV2 and J usage is TRBJ2-5, with 8 bases fitting TRBD1. Per germline, CDR1 SNHLY and CDR2 FYNNEI. There are 14 residues in the CDR3. The V segment lost 5 bases and the J segment 4 bases; nucleotides outside the gene matches: 6.

The V gene is TRBV4-2, the J gene TRBJ2-6; TRBD2 matches at 7 bases. CDR3 size: 14 residues. Germline-derived CDR1 and CDR2 are LGHNA and YNFKEQ. After removal of 1 base from V and 11 bases from J, the junction contained 5 bases not matched to a gene. This CDR3 reads CASSQGEGLYVLTF. The CDR3 DNA sequence: TGTGCCAGCAGCCAAGGGGAGGGGCTCTACGTCCTGACTTTC.

At least ten counts were recorded for this clonotype. The chain recombines TRBV9 with TRBJ2-7; 7 nucleotides line up with TRBD2. The CDR3 runs 15 residues. Looked up from germline, CDR1 is SGDLS and CDR2 is YYNGEE. V trimming: 0 bases; J trimming: 7 bases; junction bases outside the gene matches: 10. This CDR3 reads CASSVDGGSPREQYF. DNA for the CDR3: TGTGCCAGCAGCGTAGACGGGGGGAGTCCGAGAGAGCAGTACTTC.

This clonotype was counted between two and nine times. The V gene is TRBV15, the J gene TRBJ1-1; tentative D call: TRBD1 (6 bases). The germline V and J ends were trimmed by 2 bases and 2 bases, with 9 bases remaining between them. The CDR3 length is 14 residues. Germline V gene lookup returns CDR1 LNHNV and CDR2 YYDKDF (reference sequence). The CDR3 reads CATSRKGGNTEAFF. The CDR3 DNA follows: TGTGCCACCAGCAGAAAGGGGGGAAACACTGAAGCTTTCTTT.